What follows describes a single TCR beta chain. CDR3 length: 15 amino acids. Germline V CDR1 and CDR2: LNHDA, SQIVND (reference sequence). The junction had 9 bases not matched to a gene; V was cut back by 5 bases and J by 5 bases. This entry is derived from a study of technical replicates of blood from four donors. Generated by immunoSEQ multiplex PCR, the TCRdb table keeps only in-frame clones and is missing some. The repertoire has tens of thousands of clones, 92% of them found once; the top ten carry 0.36%. This receptor was obtained from a human donor in good health. What was sequenced was T cells isolated from PBMCs. The chain uses TRBV19 and TRBJ2-7, with 10 bases aligning to TRBD2. CDR3 protein: CASSWGLAGADEQYF. CDR3 nucleotides: TGTGCCAGTAGTTGGGGGCTAGCGGGAGCAGACGAGCAGTACTTC. Supplemented by reference TRBV19 and TRBJ2-7, the full variable domain reads DGGITQSPKYLFRKEGQNVTLSCEQNLNHDAMYWYRQDPGQGLRLIYYSQIVNDFQKGDIAEGYSVSREKKESFPLTVTSAQKNPTAFYLCASSWGLAGADEQYFGPGTRLTVT.